Below are 20 T cell receptor beta chains sequenced from a single sample in a study of graft-versus-host responses after intestinal transplantation. Their specific antigens are unknown. The data were produced by immunoSEQ multiplex PCR, yet TCRdb's version contains in-frame clones alone and is incomplete. Altogether around 100,000 clones are present, more than 85% being singletons, with the ten largest covering approximately 1.2%. The sample in question was unstimulated CD8+ T cells sorted from spleen or lymph node cells, obtained before transplant. The origin of the receptors is a human donor who was the organ donor for an intestinal transplant.

V gene TRBV7-9 combines with J gene TRBJ1-1, with a possible D match to TRBD1 (5 bases). The germline V gene has CDR1 SEHNR and CDR2 FQNEAQ (reference sequence). The CDR3 runs 14 residues. Trimming removed 2 bases at V and 8 bases at J, with 15 bases between. The CDR3 bases are TGTGCCAGCAGCTTAATAGTAGTGACAGAAGAAGCTTTCTTT. Translation gives CASSLIVVTEEAFF.

V is TRBV7-8 and J is TRBJ2-5; perhaps TRBD1 as D (5 bases). V dropped 3 bases and J dropped 5 bases, with 19 bases sitting between them. The CDR3 is 16 residues long. Germline CDR1 is SGHVS and CDR2 is FQNEAQ. This chain's CDR3 is CASSFAMFRGGETQYF. The CDR3 nucleotides read TGTGCCAGCAGCTTCGCCATGTTTAGGGGTGGCGAGACCCAGTACTTC.

This rearrangement joins TRBV4-1 to TRBJ1-3, with D maybe TRBD1 (6 bases). Trimming cost V 0 bases and J 3 bases, with 18 bases left between them. CDR3 length: 18 amino acids. Germline V gene sequence: CDR1 MGHRA, CDR2 YSYEKL. This chain's CDR3 is CASSQERGTYGYGNTIYF. The CDR3 bases are TGCGCCAGCAGCCAAGAAAGGGGGACTTACGGGTATGGAAACACCATATATTTT.

This clone has a single count. The chain uses TRBV9 and TRBJ1-2; 7 bases map to TRBD1. Germline CDR1 reads SGDLS; CDR2 reads YYNGEE. The CDR3 loop spans 16 amino acids. Losses at the gene ends were 3 bases for V and 2 bases for J; bases not matched to a gene: 10. CDR3 coding DNA: TGTGCCAGCAGCGCCAGCCGACAGGGCACAAACTATGGCTACACCTTC. Encoded protein: CASSASRQGTNYGYTF.

V usage is TRBV25-1 and J usage is TRBJ2-7, with D possibly TRBD1 on 5 matching bases. The V gene's germline CDR1 is MGHDK and CDR2 SYGVNS. This CDR3 contains 12 residues. V shed 1 base and J shed 6 bases, with 7 bases lying between them. The CDR3 DNA reads TGTGCCAGCAGTGAATTCCAGGGCGAGCAGTACTTC. Translated, it gives CASSEFQGEQYF.

The rearrangement uses TRBV12-5 and TRBJ1-1; 7 nucleotides line up with TRBD1. The CDR3 has 14 amino acids. The germline V gene has CDR1 LGHNT and CDR2 FRNRAP. V shed 6 bases, J shed 1 base, and the junction held 5 bases outside the gene matches. DNA for the CDR3: TGTGCTAGTGGGCCGACAGGGCGGAACACTGAAGCTTTCTTT. Protein product: CASGPTGRNTEAFF. Using reference TRBV12-5 and TRBJ1-1 for the parts outside the CDR3, the full variable domain is DARVTQTPRHKVTEMGQEVTMRCQPILGHNTVFWYRQTMMQGLELLAYFRNRAPLDDSGMPKDRFSAEMPDATLATLKIQPSEPRDSAVYFCASGPTGRNTEAFFGQGTRLTVV.

The chain carries TRBV5-8 and TRBJ2-2; D perhaps matches TRBD1 (5 bases). V was clipped by 4 bases and J by 0 bases, with 19 bases between them. In germline, CDR1 is SGHTS, CDR2 YDEGEE. The CDR3 has 18 residues. The CDR3 sequence: CASSRGPLTVPNTGELFF. Written as DNA, the CDR3 is TGTGCCAGCAGCCGAGGCCCCTTGACAGTACCGAACACCGGGGAGCTGTTTTTT.

The rearrangement uses TRBV19 and TRBJ2-3, with D unresolved. V lost 6 bases, J lost 3 bases, and 10 bases lay in between. CDR1 is LNHDA and CDR2 is SQIVND in the germline V gene (reference sequence). This CDR3 contains 13 residues. In DNA, the CDR3 is TGTGCCAGTAGGTCCCGACTGACAGATACGCAGTATTTT. Its translation is CASRSRLTDTQYF.

The chain couples TRBV25-1 to TRBJ2-1, with D possibly TRBD2 on 5 matching bases. With 3 bases removed from V and 14 bases from J, the gap between germline ends came to 20 bases. The CDR3 is 14 residues long. Germline V gene sequence: CDR1 MGHDK, CDR2 SYGVNS. The CDR3 DNA follows: TGTGCCAGCAGTGATTTAAGAGGGAATGGTTTGAAGTTCTTC. Protein: CASSDLRGNGLKFF. The full variable domain, with the rest looked up from reference TRBV25-1 and TRBJ2-1, is EADIYQTPRYLVIGTGKKITLECSQTMGHDKMYWYQQDPGMELHLIHYSYGVNSTEKGDLSSESTVSRIRTEHFPLTLESARPSHTSQYLCASSDLRGNGLKFFGPGTRLTVL.

V usage is TRBV9 and J usage is TRBJ2-1, with 10 bases identical to TRBD2. The CDR3 loop spans 15 amino acids. Germline V gene sequence: CDR1 SGDLS, CDR2 YYNGEE. The ends lost 3 bases at V and 8 bases at J; junction bases unmatched: 8. The CDR3 DNA sequence: TGTGCCAGCAGCGCGCTAGCGGGAGTGTTCGATGAGCAGTTCTTC. Protein: CASSALAGVFDEQFF.

The V call is TRBV7-9, the J call TRBJ2-5; D not certain. Trimming left V 2 bases short and J 8 bases short, with 12 bases between. This CDR3 comprises 13 residues. Germline V gene data show CDR1 as SEHNR and CDR2 as FQNEAQ (reference sequence). This chain's CDR3 is CASSLLGYGTQYF. The CDR3 DNA reads TGTGCCAGCAGCTTATTAGGTTACGGAACCCAGTACTTC. The full variable domain, in which reference TRBV7-9 and TRBJ2-5 provide the parts outside the CDR3, is DTGVSQNPRHKITKRGQNVTFRCDPISEHNRLYWYRQTLGQGPEFLTYFQNEAQLEKSRLLSDRFSAERPKGSFSTLEIQRTEQGDSAMYLCASSLLGYGTQYFGPGTRLLVL.

This clone was seen more than once but under ten times. The chain links TRBV5-6 to TRBJ2-7; no reliable D call. CDR3 size: 12 residues. CDR1 and CDR2 from the germline V gene are SGHDT and YYEEEE. V lost 1 base and J 3 bases, leaving 5 bases between the germline ends. The CDR3 here is CASSLTGYEQYF. The CDR3 DNA reads TGTGCCAGCAGCTTGACTGGCTACGAGCAGTACTTC.

This clone was counted a single time. The gene calls are TRBV14 and TRBJ2-5; TRBD1 matches at 7 bases. The J call may be in error: the DNA end matches TRBJ2-7 better. This CDR3 has 17 residues. The germline CDR1 and CDR2 sequences are SGHDN and FVKESK. The DNA of the CDR3 is TGTGCCAGCAGTCGAGTCTCTCGGGACAGCCGTAGGTACGAGCAGTACTTC. It is translated as CASSRVSRDSRRYEQYF.

The table lists this clone with a count of one. Written as DNA, the CDR3 is TGTGCCAGCAGCGTAGGCGTAGGGTCGGGCGACGAGCAGTACTTC. It is translated as CASSVGVGSGDEQYF. This chain connects TRBV9 to TRBJ2-7; D not resolved. V dropped 0 bases and J dropped 5 bases, with 15 bases sitting between them. Germline CDR1 is SGDLS and CDR2 is YYNGEE. The CDR3 length is 15 residues.

The rearrangement joins TRBV7-6 to TRBJ2-2, with TRBD1 as a possible D gene (5 bases). Germline values: CDR1 SGHVS, CDR2 FNYEAQ. The CDR3 contains 15 residues. Deletions cut 3 bases from V and 3 bases from J, with 11 bases between. CDR3: CASSFIGADTGELFF. The CDR3 DNA reads as TGTGCCAGCAGCTTTATTGGGGCGGACACCGGGGAGCTGTTTTTT.

V is TRBV4-2 and J is TRBJ2-1; 7 positions agree with TRBD2. V was pared by 1 base and J by 2 bases, with 8 bases of the junction left unmatched. The CDR3 consists of 17 residues. Per the germline V gene, CDR1 is LGHNA and CDR2 is YNFKEQ. The chain's CDR3 is CASSQGFGGRAYNEQFF. The CDR3 DNA is TGTGCCAGCAGCCAAGGTTTCGGCGGGAGAGCCTACAATGAGCAGTTCTTC.

J is TRBJ2-7 and V is TRBV6-1; D is unresolved. CDR1 is MNHNS and CDR2 is SASEGT in the germline V gene. The CDR3 loop spans 14 amino acids. V was clipped by 5 bases and J by 2 bases, with 13 bases between them. The chain's CDR3 is CASSPKQRAYEQYF. As DNA, the CDR3 is TGTGCCAGCAGTCCCAAGCAAAGAGCCTACGAGCAGTACTTC.

V usage is TRBV4-1 and J usage is TRBJ1-1; D is possibly TRBD1 (5 bases). Trimming cost V 0 bases and J 1 base, with 15 bases left between them. Looked up from germline, CDR1 is MGHRA and CDR2 is YSYEKL. The CDR3 runs to 17 residues. The CDR3 bases are TGCGCCAGCAGCCAAGATAGCCGAGGGGACCCGAACACTGAAGCTTTCTTT. The encoded protein is CASSQDSRGDPNTEAFF.

The chain recombines TRBV12-5 with TRBJ1-5; TRBD1 might be the D (6 bases). The CDR3 has 23 amino acids. Germline V gene data show CDR1 as LGHNT and CDR2 as FRNRAP. V lost 1 base and J lost 4, with 35 bases in between. CDR3 bases: TGTGCTAGTGGTTTGGCGCCCCGGTGGGGGGCCAAGGGACAAAAAATCTCTAATCAGCCCCAGCATTTT. This codes for CASGLAPRWGAKGQKISNQPQHF.

The chain recombines TRBV4-1 with TRBJ2-7; D remains ambiguous. Trimming stripped 4 bases from V and 2 bases from J, with 18 bases between. The CDR3 is made up of 16 amino acids. Germline values: CDR1 MGHRA, CDR2 YSYEKL. DNA of the CDR3: TGCGCCAGCAGCCGTACTTCAGATCCTTTGGCCTACGAGCAGTACTTC. This gives the protein CASSRTSDPLAYEQYF.